Here is one TCR beta chain with its context. The target antigen is unknown. This specimen comes from a study of T-cell reconstitution after alpha-beta-depleted transplantation in children. V was clipped by 5 bases and J by 8 bases, with 18 bases between them. This CDR3 is 15 amino acids long. The germline gives CDR1 SEHNR, CDR2 FQNEAQ (reference sequence). Using unique molecular identifiers, the investigators prepared the TCRbeta library. TCRdb re-called the PCR reads with MiXCR, one entry per CDR3 protein. Found here are fewer than 750,000 distinct CDR3 sequences, approximately 22% of them singletons; the top ten hold roughly 15%. Study findings and constraints: The high TCRbeta diversity at day 60 in some patients came from surviving recipient T cells and thymic progenitors. T-cell numbers and diversity, one year after transplant, stemmed largely from T cells that were newly produced. It was reported that alpha-beta T cells came from several hundred expanded graft clones (about two months after transplant).

The sequence derives from a boy younger than two who had a stem cell transplant for acute myeloid leukemia, so the T cells may come from the graft donor. The sequencing here drew on PBMCs, mostly from graft donor cells, taken 360 days after TCRalphabeta/CD19-depleted stem cell transplant. The chain is built from TRBV7-9 and TRBJ1-4, with D possibly matching TRBD1 (5 bases). CDR3 nucleotides: TGTGCCAGCAGCCTTTCCGCAGGGTTGAGGGAAAAACTGTTTTTT. Protein: CASSLSAGLREKLFF.